Below, one T cell receptor beta chain is given with its context. The data were obtained in a study of blood T cell repertoires in COVID-19. Sequenced by immunoSEQ multiplex PCR; TCRdb stores in-frame clones only, minus some. Of 390,000 or so clones listed, approximately 87% are singletons. Seattle researchers signed up patients amid active infection and tracked them longitudinally. The sequencing sample was made of peripheral blood. The sequence derives from a woman aged 25 to 45 with COVID-19, enrolled during active disease.

The CDR3 nucleotides read TGTGCCAGCAGTCCTAGGGACACCCCGAGACCCCTCCACTTT. This translates into CASSPRDTPRPLHF. The J gene is TRBJ1-6, the V gene TRBV27; TRBD1 is a possible D gene (6 bases). Germline V gene sequence: CDR1 MNHEY, CDR2 SMNVEV (reference sequence). Trimming took off 5 bases at V and 12 bases at J, with 17 bases between the two ends. There are 14 residues in the CDR3.